These 14 T cell receptor beta chains were sequenced from one sample in a study of identical twins. TCRdb processed the 5' RACE reads anew with MiXCR; each CDR3 protein has one entry. The sample records approximately 1.8 million distinct CDR3 sequences, about 32% being singletons. Sequenced material: cord blood. The receptors were sampled from a newborn girl in good health.

This clonotype turned up a few times. The chain couples TRBV20-1 to TRBJ2-3, with TRBD2 as a possible D gene (6 bases). Germline CDR1 is DFQATT and CDR2 is SNEGSKA (reference sequence). V was shortened by 5 bases and J by 2 bases, with 17 bases between the two germline ends. The CDR3 length is 15 residues. Here the CDR3 DNA reads TGCAGTGCTCAGCTAGCGTCGGGGTACACAGATACGCAGTATTTT. This encodes CSAQLASGYTDTQYF.

The sample holds one count of this clonotype. This chain uses TRBV2 with TRBJ2-5; 10 nucleotides align to TRBD2. This CDR3 has 15 amino acids. The ends lost 6 bases at V and 11 bases at J; junction bases unmatched: 15. Germline V gives CDR1 SNHLY, CDR2 FYNNEI. CDR3 amino acids: CASRVLAGVYNEQYF. DNA of the CDR3: TGTGCCAGCAGGGTTCTAGCGGGAGTCTACAATGAGCAGTACTTC.

This clonotype was counted a few times. This chain links TRBV28 with TRBJ2-3; the D call may be TRBD1 or TRBD2 (6 bases each). The V end lost 3 bases, the J end lost 7 bases, and 14 bases lay between the germline ends. The CDR3 is 14 amino acids. The germline V gene encodes CDR1 MDHEN and CDR2 SYDVKM. CDR3 loop: CASSLLGGRNTQYF. DNA of the CDR3: TGTGCCAGCAGTTTGCTCGGGGGCAGGAATACGCAGTATTTT.

V gene TRBV18 combines with J gene TRBJ2-3; TRBD1 might be the D (5 bases). There are 16 residues in the CDR3. In germline, CDR1 is KGHSH, CDR2 LQKENI. With 3 bases removed from V and 6 bases from J, the gap between germline ends came to 19 bases. In DNA, the CDR3 is TGTGCCAGCTCACCCGGACATTTAGTCATTTGGGATACGCAGTATTTT. It translates to CASSPGHLVIWDTQYF.

A few counts support this clonotype. The chain employs TRBV18 and TRBJ2-4; TRBD1 is a possible D gene (5 bases). CDR1 and CDR2 from the germline V gene are KGHSH and LQKENI. Trimming shortened V by 4 bases and J by 1 base, and 17 bases separated the two germline ends. This CDR3 contains 17 residues. This chain's CDR3 is CASSQSTGPLAKNIQYF. The CDR3 DNA reads TGTGCCAGCTCACAATCTACAGGCCCCCTTGCCAAAAACATTCAGTACTTC.

In its sample, this clonotype was seen a few times. The chain combines TRBV20-1 with TRBJ2-1, with D possibly matching TRBD2 (7 bases). The CDR3 loop spans 18 amino acids. V was cut by 1 base and J by 0 bases, with 19 bases left in between. Germline V gene sequence: CDR1 DFQATT, CDR2 SNEGSKA (reference sequence). The CDR3 loop reads CSARGVGGPLFSYNEQFF. CDR3 in DNA: TGCAGTGCTAGAGGTGTCGGGGGGCCCCTCTTCTCCTACAATGAGCAGTTCTTC.

The chain is built from TRBV6-5 and TRBJ1-5, with 9 positions matching TRBD1. Trimming at V came to 6 bases and at J to 4 bases, leaving 7 bases not matched to a gene. Per germline, CDR1 MNHEY and CDR2 SVGAGI. This CDR3 has 15 residues. CDR3 in DNA: TGTGCCAGCAGGAGTGGGACAGGGCGGAATCAGCCCCAGCATTTT. Translating gives CASRSGTGRNQPQHF.

The J gene is TRBJ2-5, the V gene TRBV7-9; 7 bases line up with TRBD2. The trim removed 4 bases at V and 11 bases at J, leaving 19 bases unmatched. The CDR3 sequence is 16 residues long. Looked up from germline, CDR1 is SEHNR and CDR2 is FQNEAQ (reference sequence). CDR3 in amino acids: CASSSRRAGAQNEQYF. DNA for the CDR3: TGTGCCAGCAGCTCTAGACGGGCGGGAGCCCAGAATGAGCAGTACTTC.

A few counts support this clonotype. The CDR3 is CAISALRIGDTEAFF. The DNA of the CDR3 is TGTGCCATCAGTGCCCTAAGAATTGGGGACACTGAAGCTTTCTTT. The genes are TRBV10-3 and TRBJ1-1, with no clear D. CDR1 is ENHRY, CDR2 SYGVKD, per germline. Deletions cut 4 bases from V and 3 bases from J, with 15 bases between. The CDR3 has 15 residues.

The chain links TRBV28 to TRBJ2-5; D ambiguous. The CDR3 is 14 residues long. Germline values: CDR1 MDHEN, CDR2 SYDVKM. Trimming cost V 2 bases and J 11 bases, with 18 bases left between them. Here the CDR3 reads CASSLPLTRLGQYF. DNA of the CDR3: TGTGCCAGCAGTTTACCGCTTACTCGTCTAGGGCAGTACTTC.

The chain combines TRBV20-1 with TRBJ1-5; 9 nucleotides align to TRBD1. V was pared by 2 bases and J by 6 bases, with 8 bases of the junction left unmatched. The CDR3 runs 15 residues. Germline CDR1 is DFQATT and CDR2 is SNEGSKA (reference sequence). The CDR3 bases are TGCAGTGCTAGAAGACAGGGGGTAGACAGTCAGCCCCAGCATTTT. Encoded protein: CSARRQGVDSQPQHF.

This chain joins TRBV11-2 and TRBJ2-4; possibly TRBD1 for D (5 bases). CDR3 length: 13 amino acids. Trimming shortened V by 5 bases and J by 3 bases, and 8 bases separated the two germline ends. CDR1 SGHAT and CDR2 FQNNGV come from the germline V gene. The CDR3 protein is CASSKGDKNIQYF. For the CDR3, the DNA is TGTGCCAGCAGCAAAGGGGACAAAAACATTCAGTACTTC.

This chain joins TRBV7-6 and TRBJ2-7; 7 positions match TRBD2. The J segment lost 1 base and the V segment lost 4 bases, leaving 19 bases of the junction unmatched. The CDR3 is made up of 19 amino acids. The germline V gene encodes CDR1 SGHVS and CDR2 FNYEAQ. The CDR3 loop reads CASSSPVGGSSDWSYEQYF. In DNA, the CDR3 is TGTGCCAGCAGCTCTCCGGTCGGGGGGAGTTCAGATTGGTCCTACGAGCAGTACTTC.

The chain couples TRBV9 to TRBJ2-5, with a tentative D call TRBD1 (5 bases). CDR1 is SGDLS and CDR2 is YYNGEE in the germline V gene. V was cut by 1 base and J by 3 bases, with 10 bases left in between. The CDR3 is 14 amino acids. The CDR3 DNA reads as TGTGCCAGCAGCGTACACCAGGGCGAAGAGACCCAGTACTTC. Translation gives CASSVHQGEETQYF.